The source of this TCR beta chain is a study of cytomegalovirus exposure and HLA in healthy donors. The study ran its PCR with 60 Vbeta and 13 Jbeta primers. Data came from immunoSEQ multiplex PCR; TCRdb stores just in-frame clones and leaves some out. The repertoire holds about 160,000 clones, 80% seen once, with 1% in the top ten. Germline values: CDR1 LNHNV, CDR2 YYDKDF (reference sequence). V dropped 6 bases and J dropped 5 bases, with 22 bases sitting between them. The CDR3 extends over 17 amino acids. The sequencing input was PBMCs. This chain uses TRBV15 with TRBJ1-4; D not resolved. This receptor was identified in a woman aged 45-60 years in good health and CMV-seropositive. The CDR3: CATRPGEADRVNEKLFF. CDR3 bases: TGTGCCACCAGACCGGGAGAGGCCGACCGCGTAAATGAAAAACTGTTTTTT.